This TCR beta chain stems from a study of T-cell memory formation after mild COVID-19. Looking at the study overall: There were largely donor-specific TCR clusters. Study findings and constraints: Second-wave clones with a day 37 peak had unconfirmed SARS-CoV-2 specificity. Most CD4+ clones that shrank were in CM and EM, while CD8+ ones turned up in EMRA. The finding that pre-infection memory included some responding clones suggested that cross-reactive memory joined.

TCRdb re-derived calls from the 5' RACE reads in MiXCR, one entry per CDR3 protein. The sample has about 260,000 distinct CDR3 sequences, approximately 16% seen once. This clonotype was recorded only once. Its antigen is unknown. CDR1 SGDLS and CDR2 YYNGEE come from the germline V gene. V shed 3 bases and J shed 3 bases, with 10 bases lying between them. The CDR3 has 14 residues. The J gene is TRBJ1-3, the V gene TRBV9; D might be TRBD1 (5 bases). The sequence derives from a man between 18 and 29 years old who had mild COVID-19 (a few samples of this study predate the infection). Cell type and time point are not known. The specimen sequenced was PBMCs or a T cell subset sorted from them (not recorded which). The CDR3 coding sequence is TGTGCCAGCAGCGCACGGGACGGTGGAAACACCATATATTTT. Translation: CASSARDGGNTIYF.